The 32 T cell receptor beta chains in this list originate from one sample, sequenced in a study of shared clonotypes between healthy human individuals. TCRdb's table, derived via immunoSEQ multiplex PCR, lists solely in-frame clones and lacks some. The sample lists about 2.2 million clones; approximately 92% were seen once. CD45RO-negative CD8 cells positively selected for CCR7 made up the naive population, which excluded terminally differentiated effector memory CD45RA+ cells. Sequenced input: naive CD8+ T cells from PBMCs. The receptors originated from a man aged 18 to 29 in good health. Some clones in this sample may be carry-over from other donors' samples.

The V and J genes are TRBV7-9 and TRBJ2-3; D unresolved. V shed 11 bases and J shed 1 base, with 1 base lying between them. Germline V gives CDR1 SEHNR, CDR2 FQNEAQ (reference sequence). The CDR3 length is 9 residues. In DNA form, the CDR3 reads TGTGCCGGCACAGATACGCAGTATTTT. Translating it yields CAGTDTQYF.

The CDR3 DNA reads as TGCAGCGTTGAAGAAACCAGCTACAATGAGCAGTTCTTC. Translated, it gives CSVEETSYNEQFF. The chain links TRBV29-1 to TRBJ2-1; unclear D gene. The CDR3 runs to 13 residues. Germline V lookup: CDR1 SQVTM, CDR2 ANQGSEA. The V end was cut by 0 bases, the J end by 3 bases, with 6 bases between.

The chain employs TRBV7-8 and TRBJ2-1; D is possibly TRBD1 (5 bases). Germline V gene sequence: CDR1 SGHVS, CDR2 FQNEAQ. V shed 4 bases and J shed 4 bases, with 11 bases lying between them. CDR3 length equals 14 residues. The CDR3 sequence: CASSYARVYNEQFF. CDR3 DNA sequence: TGTGCCAGCAGCTACGCCAGGGTTTACAATGAGCAGTTCTTC.

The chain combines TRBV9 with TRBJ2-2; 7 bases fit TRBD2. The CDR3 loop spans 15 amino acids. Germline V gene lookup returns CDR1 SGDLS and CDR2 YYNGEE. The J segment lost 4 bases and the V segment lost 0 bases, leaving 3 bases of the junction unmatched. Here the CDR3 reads CASSVAWGGTGELFF. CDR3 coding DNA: TGTGCCAGCAGCGTAGCTTGGGGGGGCACCGGGGAGCTGTTTTTT.

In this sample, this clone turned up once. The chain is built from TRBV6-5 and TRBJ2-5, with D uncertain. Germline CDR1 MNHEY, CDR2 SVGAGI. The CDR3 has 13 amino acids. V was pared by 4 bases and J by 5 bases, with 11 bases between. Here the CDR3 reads CASSSNSGETQYF. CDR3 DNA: TGTGCCAGCAGTTCCAACTCCGGGGAGACCCAGTACTTC.

CDR3 DNA: TGTGCCAGCAGTCCTGGGACAGCTACGAACACTGAAGCTTTCTTT. Amino acids: CASSPGTATNTEAFF. The rearrangement uses TRBV27 and TRBJ1-1; TRBD1 aligns across 7 bases. The germline V gene has CDR1 MNHEY and CDR2 SMNVEV (reference sequence). With 5 bases clipped from V and 1 base from J, the junction kept 7 bases outside the gene matches. The CDR3 is 15 amino acids.

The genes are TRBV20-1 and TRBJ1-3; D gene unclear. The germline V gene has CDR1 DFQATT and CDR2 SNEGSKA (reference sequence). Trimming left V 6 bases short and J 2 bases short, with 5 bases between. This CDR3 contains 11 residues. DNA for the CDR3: TGCAGTGCCGACCCTGGAAACACCATATATTTT. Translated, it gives CSADPGNTIYF.

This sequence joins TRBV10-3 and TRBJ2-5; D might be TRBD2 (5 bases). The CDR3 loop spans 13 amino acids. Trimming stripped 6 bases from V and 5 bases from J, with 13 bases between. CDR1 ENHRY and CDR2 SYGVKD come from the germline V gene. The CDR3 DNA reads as TGTGCCATCAGGGACTTAGTCGGGGAGACCCAGTACTTC. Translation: CAIRDLVGETQYF.

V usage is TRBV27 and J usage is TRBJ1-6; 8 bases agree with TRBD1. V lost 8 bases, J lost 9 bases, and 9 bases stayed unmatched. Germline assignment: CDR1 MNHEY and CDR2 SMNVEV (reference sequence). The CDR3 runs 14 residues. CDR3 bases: TGTGCCAGCCGCCGGGACAGGACGCCTTCACCCCTCCACTTT. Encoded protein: CASRRDRTPSPLHF.

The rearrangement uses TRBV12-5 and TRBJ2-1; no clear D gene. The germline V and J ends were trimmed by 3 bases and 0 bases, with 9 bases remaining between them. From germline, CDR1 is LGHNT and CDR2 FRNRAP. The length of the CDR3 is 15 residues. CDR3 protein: CASGLGYSSYNEQFF. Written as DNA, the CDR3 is TGTGCTAGTGGTTTAGGATATAGCTCCTACAATGAGCAGTTCTTC.

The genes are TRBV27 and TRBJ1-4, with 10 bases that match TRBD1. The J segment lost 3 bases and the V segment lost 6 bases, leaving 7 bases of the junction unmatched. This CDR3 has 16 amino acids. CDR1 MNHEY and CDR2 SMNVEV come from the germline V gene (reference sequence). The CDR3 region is CASSLTGGAANEKLFF. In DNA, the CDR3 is TGTGCCAGCAGCTTGACAGGGGGCGCAGCTAATGAAAAACTGTTTTTT. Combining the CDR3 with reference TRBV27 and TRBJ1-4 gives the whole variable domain EAQVTQNPRYLITVTGKKLTVTCSQNMNHEYMSWYRQDPGLGLRQIYYSMNVEVTDKGDVPEGYKVSRKEKRNFPLILESPSPNQTSLYFCASSLTGGAANEKLFFGSGTQLSVL.

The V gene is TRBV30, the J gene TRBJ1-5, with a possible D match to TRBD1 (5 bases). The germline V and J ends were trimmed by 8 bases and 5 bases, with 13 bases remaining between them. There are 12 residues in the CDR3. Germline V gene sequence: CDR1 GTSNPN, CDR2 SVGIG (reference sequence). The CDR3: CARKTVYQPQHF. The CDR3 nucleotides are TGTGCCAGGAAGACAGTGTATCAGCCCCAGCATTTT.

The CDR3 nucleotides read TGTGCCAGCAGTTACCCCGGGACAGCCACTGAAGCTTTCTTT. Its translation is CASSYPGTATEAFF. The chain employs TRBV6-5 and TRBJ1-1, with 7 positions matching TRBD1. Trimming removed 2 bases from V and 4 bases from J; junction bases left unmatched: 4. This CDR3 contains 14 residues. The germline CDR1 and CDR2 sequences are MNHEY and SVGAGI.

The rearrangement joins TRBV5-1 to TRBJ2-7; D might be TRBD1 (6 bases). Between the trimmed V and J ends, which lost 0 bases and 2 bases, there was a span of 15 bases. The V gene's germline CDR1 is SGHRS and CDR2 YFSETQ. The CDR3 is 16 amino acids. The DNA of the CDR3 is TGCGCCAGCAGCTTGGACTGGACAGCGACCCCCTACGAGCAGTACTTC. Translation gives CASSLDWTATPYEQYF.

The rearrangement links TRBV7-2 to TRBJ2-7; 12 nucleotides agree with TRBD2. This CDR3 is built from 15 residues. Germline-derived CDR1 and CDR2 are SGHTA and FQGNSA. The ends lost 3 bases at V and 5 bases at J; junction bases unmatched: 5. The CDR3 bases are TGTGCCAGCAGCTTGCTGACTAGCGGGAGCAACGAGCAGTACTTC. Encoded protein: CASSLLTSGSNEQYF.

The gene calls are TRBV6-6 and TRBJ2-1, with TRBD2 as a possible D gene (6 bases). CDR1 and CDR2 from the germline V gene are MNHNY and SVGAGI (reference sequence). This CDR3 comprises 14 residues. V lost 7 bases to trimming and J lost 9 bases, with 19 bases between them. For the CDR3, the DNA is TGTGCCAGCATCACTACGGCCGCGGGACCTGAGCAGTTCTTC. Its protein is CASITTAAGPEQFF.

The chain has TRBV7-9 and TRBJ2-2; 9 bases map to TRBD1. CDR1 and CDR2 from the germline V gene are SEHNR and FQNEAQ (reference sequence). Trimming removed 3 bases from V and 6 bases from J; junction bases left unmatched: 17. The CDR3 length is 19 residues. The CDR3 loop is CASSFYLRDREWGPGELFF. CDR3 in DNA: TGTGCCAGCAGCTTCTACCTCCGGGACAGGGAATGGGGGCCCGGGGAGCTGTTTTTT. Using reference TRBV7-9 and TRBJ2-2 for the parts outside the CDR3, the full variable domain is DTGVSQNPRHKITKRGQNVTFRCDPISEHNRLYWYRQTLGQGPEFLTYFQNEAQLEKSRLLSDRFSAERPKGSFSTLEIQRTEQGDSAMYLCASSFYLRDREWGPGELFFGEGSRLTVL.

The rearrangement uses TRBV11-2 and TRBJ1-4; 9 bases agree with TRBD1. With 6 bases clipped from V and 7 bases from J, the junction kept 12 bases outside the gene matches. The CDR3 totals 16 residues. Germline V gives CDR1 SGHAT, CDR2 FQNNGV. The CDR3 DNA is TGTGCCAGCAGTTCCCGAACAGGGGGCTTGAGTGAAAAACTGTTTTTT. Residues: CASSSRTGGLSEKLFF.

The CDR3 region is CSVGTGAWTEAFF. CDR3 bases: TGCAGCGTGGGGACAGGGGCGTGGACTGAAGCTTTCTTT. The rearrangement links TRBV29-1 to TRBJ1-1; 10 bases are shared with TRBD1. This CDR3 has 13 residues. The V segment lost 6 bases and the J segment 5 bases; nucleotides outside the gene matches: 6. Per germline, CDR1 SQVTM and CDR2 ANQGSEA.

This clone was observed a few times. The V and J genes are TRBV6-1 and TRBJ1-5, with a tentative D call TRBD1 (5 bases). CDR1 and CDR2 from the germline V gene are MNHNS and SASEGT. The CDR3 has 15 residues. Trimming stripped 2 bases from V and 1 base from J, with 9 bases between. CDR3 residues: CASSEQGISNQPQHF. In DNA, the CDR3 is TGTGCCAGCAGTGAACAGGGAATAAGCAATCAGCCCCAGCATTTT.

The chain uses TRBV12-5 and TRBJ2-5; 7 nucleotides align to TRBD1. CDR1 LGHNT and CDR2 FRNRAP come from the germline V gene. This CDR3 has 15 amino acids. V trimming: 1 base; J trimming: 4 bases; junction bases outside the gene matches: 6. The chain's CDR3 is CASGLASGGPETQYF. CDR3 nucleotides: TGTGCTAGTGGTTTGGCGTCAGGGGGTCCAGAGACCCAGTACTTC.

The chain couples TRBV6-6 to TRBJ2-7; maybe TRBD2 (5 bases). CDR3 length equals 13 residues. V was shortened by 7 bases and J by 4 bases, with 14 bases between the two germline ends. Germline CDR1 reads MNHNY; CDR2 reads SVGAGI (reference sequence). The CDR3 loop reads CASTKRGMYEQYF. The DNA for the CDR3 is TGTGCCAGCACCAAGCGAGGGATGTACGAGCAGTACTTC.

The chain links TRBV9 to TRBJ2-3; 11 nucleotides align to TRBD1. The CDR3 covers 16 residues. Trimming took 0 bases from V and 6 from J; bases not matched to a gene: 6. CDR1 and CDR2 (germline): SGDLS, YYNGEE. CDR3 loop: CASSVAWDRGADTQYF. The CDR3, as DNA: TGTGCCAGCAGCGTAGCCTGGGACAGGGGGGCGGATACGCAGTATTTT.

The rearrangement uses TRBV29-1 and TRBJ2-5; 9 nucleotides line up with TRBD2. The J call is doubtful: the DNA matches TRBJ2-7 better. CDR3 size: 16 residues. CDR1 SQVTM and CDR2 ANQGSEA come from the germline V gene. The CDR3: CSVEEVRREGPYEQYF. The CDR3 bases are TGCAGCGTTGAAGAAGTGCGGCGGGAGGGCCCCTACGAGCAGTACTTC.

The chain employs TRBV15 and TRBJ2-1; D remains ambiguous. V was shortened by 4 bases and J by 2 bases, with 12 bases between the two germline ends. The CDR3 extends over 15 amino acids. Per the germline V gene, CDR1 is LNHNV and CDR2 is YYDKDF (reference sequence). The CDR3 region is CATSKDGKPYNEQFF. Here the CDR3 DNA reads TGTGCCACCAGCAAGGACGGAAAACCCTACAATGAGCAGTTCTTC.

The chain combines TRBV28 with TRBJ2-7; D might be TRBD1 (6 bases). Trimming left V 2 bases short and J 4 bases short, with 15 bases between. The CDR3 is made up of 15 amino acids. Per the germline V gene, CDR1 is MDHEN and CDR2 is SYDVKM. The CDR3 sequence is CASSLGGGSPYEQYF. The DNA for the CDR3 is TGTGCCAGCAGTTTAGGGGGCGGATCACCATACGAGCAGTACTTC.

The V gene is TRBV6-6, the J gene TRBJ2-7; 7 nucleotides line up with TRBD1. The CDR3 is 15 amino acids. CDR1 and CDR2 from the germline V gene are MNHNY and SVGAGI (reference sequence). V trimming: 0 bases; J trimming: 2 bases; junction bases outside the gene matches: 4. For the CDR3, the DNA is TGTGCCAGCAGTTACTCCCCCGGGACAGCCTACGAGCAGTACTTC. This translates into CASSYSPGTAYEQYF.

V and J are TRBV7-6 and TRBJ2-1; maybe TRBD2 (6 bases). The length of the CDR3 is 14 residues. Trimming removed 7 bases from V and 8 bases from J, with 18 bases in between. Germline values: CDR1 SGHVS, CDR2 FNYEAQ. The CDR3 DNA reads TGTGCCAGCACCGGAGGGGCCGCCGTGGATGAGCAGTTCTTC. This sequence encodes CASTGGAAVDEQFF.

CDR3 in amino acids: CATSGGTTGWNTEAFF. The CDR3 region has the DNA TGTGCCACCAGCGGAGGAACGACAGGGTGGAACACTGAAGCTTTCTTT. The V gene is TRBV15, the J gene TRBJ1-1, with TRBD1 matching over 7 bases. In germline, CDR1 is LNHNV, CDR2 YYDKDF (reference sequence). This CDR3 region has 16 residues. The trim removed 5 bases at V and 1 base at J, leaving 10 bases unmatched.

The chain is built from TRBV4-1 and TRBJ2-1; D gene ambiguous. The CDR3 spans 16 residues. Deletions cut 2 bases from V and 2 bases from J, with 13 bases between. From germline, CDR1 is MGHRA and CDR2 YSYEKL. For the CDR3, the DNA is TGCGCCAGCAGCCAAAGCCTAGGGAAGACCTACAATGAGCAGTTCTTC. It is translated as CASSQSLGKTYNEQFF.

In nucleotides, the CDR3 is TGTGCCAGCAGGGTGACAGGGGGGCTCTCCGAGCAGTACTTC. Protein sequence: CASRVTGGLSEQYF. The chain recombines TRBV27 with TRBJ2-7; 9 bases align to TRBD1. Germline V gene lookup returns CDR1 MNHEY and CDR2 SMNVEV (reference sequence). CDR3 length: 14 amino acids. V lost 6 bases to trimming and J lost 6 bases; unmatched junction nucleotides: 9.

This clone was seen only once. In nucleotides, the CDR3 is TGTGCCAGCAACCAACAGGGCTCTAATGAAAAACTGTTTTTT. Translation gives CASNQQGSNEKLFF. V is TRBV7-9 and J is TRBJ1-4, with D possibly matching TRBD1 (6 bases). The germline V gene has CDR1 SEHNR and CDR2 FQNEAQ (reference sequence). The CDR3 is 14 amino acids. Deletions cut 7 bases from V and 3 bases from J, with 12 bases between.